This TCR beta chain was captured by sequencing in a study of shared clonotypes between healthy human individuals. Positive CCR7 selection of CD45RO-negative cells yielded the naive CD8 cells, and terminally differentiated effector memory CD45RA+ cells were excluded. Broader study findings: Sequencing depth was a factor that was expected to affect clonotype sharing among donors. Large sequencing depth failed to make sorted-subset sequencing complete, rarefaction showed. Researchers found naive subsets generally carried larger estimated richness than memory subsets.

Trimming shortened V by 3 bases and J by 3 bases, and 14 bases separated the two germline ends. Germline assignment: CDR1 LNHNV and CDR2 YYDKDF (reference sequence). The CDR3 loop spans 15 amino acids. On this clone: Its antigen is as yet unknown.

Only in-frame clones appear in the TCRdb table, and some are missing; sequencing was by immunoSEQ multiplex PCR. The table lists hundreds of thousands of clones, 85% to 95% of them singletons. The V gene is TRBV15, the J gene TRBJ1-2, with no clear D. Material for sequencing was naive CD8+ T cells sorted from blood. This TCR was recovered from a woman aged 25 to 39 in good health. Here the CDR3 reads CATSRDSGVYYGYTF. As DNA, the CDR3 is TGTGCCACCAGCAGGGATTCCGGGGTGTACTATGGCTACACCTTC.